The source of this T cell receptor beta chain is a study of cytotoxic CD8 clonotypes in ibrutinib-treated CLL. Germline values: CDR1 SGHDT, CDR2 YYEEEE. V lost 3 bases and J 8 bases, leaving 11 bases between the germline ends. The CDR3 extends over 13 amino acids. Repertoires were generated with immunoSEQ multiplex PCR, while TCRdb's copy carries only in-frame clones and drops some. The repertoire has approximately 300,000 clones, roughly 79% of them found once; the top ten carry 6.7%. The V gene is TRBV5-6, the J gene TRBJ1-4; D is ambiguous. This receptor was taken from a human donor with chronic lymphocytic leukemia. The starting material was PBMCs, obtained before ibrutinib treatment. CDR3 DNA sequence: TGTGCCAGCAGCTCGGGATCGAGGGAAAAACTGTTTTTT. This sequence encodes CASSSGSREKLFF.